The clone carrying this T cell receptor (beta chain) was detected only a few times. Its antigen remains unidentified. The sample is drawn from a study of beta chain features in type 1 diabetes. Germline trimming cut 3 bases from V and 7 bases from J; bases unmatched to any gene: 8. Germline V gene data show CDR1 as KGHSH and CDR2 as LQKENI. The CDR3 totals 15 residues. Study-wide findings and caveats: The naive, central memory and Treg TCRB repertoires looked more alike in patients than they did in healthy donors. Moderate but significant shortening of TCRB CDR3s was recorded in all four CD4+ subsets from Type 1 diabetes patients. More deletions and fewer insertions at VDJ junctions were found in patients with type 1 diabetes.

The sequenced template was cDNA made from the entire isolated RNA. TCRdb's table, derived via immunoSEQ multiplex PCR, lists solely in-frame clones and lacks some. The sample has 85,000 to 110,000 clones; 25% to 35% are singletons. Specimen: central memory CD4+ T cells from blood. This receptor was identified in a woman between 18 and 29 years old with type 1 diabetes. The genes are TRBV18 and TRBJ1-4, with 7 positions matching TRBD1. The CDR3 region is CASSPYRGEGEKLFF. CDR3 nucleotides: TGTGCCAGCTCACCTTACAGGGGCGAAGGTGAAAAACTGTTTTTT.